This TCR beta chain was obtained from a study of T cells in Graves' hyperthyroidism and ophthalmopathy. Diagnoses were established using clinical symptoms, serum thyroxine and TRAb, thyroid ultrasound and orbital computed tomography. Amplification targeted TCR beta CDR3 regions from RNA transcripts. The HTBI primer set was used in a first-round RT-PCR of the TCR CDR3. TCRdb called the multiplex PCR reads again in MiXCR, with one record for every CDR3 protein. The table includes 400,000 to 500,000 distinct CDR3 sequences, around 15% detected once. V trimming: 6 bases; J trimming: 1 base; junction bases outside the gene matches: 11. There are 16 residues in the CDR3. This clonotype was picked up many times.

The source of this sequence is a woman between 18 and 29 years old with Graves' hyperthyroidism. The chain joins TRBV6-7 to TRBJ1-1, with 7 bases that match TRBD1. TRBV6-7 is an ORF, and what it does is uncertain. The material sequenced was blood. The CDR3 DNA is TGTGCCAGCAGAAAGGCACTGGGGACAGCGAACACTGAAGCTTTCTTT. It yields the protein CASRKALGTANTEAFF.